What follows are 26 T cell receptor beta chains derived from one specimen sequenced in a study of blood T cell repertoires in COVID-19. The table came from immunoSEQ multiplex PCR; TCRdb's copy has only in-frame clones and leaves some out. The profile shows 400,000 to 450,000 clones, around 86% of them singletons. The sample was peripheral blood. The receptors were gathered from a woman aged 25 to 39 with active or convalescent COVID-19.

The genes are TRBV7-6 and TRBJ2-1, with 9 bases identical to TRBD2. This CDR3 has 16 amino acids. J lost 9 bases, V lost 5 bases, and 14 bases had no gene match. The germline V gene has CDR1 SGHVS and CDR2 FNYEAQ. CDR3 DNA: TGTGCCAGCAGCCCAACCCCGGGACTAGCCGTCGGTGAGCAGTTCTTC. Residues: CASSPTPGLAVGEQFF.

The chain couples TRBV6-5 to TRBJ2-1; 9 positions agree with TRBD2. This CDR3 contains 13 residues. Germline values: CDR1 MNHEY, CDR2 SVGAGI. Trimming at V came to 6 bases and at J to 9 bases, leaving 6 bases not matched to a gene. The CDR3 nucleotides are TGTGCCAGCAGGCGGACTAGCGAACGTGAGCAGTTCTTC. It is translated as CASRRTSEREQFF.

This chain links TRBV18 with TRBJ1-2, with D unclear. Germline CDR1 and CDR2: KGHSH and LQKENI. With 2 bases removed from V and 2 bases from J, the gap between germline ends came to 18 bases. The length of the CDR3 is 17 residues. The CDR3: CASSPNRELLNNYGYTF. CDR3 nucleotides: TGTGCCAGCTCACCAAACAGAGAACTTCTGAACAACTATGGCTACACCTTC. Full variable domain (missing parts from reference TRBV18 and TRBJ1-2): NAGVMQNPRHLVRRRGQEARLRCSPMKGHSHVYWYRQLPEEGLKFMVYLQKENIIDESGMPKERFSAEFPKEGPSILRIQQVVRGDSAAYFCASSPNRELLNNYGYTFGSGTRLTVV.

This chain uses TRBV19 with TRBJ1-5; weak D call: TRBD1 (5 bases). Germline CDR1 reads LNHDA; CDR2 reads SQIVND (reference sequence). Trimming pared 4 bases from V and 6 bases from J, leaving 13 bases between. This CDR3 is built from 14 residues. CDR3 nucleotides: TGTGCCAGTAGTACCCAAGGAGGGGTTCAGCCCCAGCATTTT. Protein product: CASSTQGGVQPQHF.

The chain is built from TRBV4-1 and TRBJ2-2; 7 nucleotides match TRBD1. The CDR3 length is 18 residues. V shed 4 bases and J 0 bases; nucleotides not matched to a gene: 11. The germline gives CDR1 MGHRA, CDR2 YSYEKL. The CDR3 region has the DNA TGCGCCAGCAGCCGCGCGGATCAGACAGGGTCGAACACCGGGGAGCTGTTTTTT. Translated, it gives CASSRADQTGSNTGELFF.

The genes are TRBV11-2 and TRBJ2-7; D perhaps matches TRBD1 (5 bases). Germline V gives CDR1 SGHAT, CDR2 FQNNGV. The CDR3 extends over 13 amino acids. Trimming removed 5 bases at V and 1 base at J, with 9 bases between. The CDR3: CASSQDRSYEQYF. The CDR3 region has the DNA TGTGCCAGCAGCCAAGACAGATCCTACGAGCAGTACTTC.

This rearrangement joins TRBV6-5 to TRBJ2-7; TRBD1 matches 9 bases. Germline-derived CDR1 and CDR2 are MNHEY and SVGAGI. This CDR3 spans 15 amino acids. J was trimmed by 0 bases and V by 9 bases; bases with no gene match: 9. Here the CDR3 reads CASSIGQGSSYEQYF. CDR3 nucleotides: TGTGCCAGTTCTATCGGACAGGGGAGCTCCTACGAGCAGTACTTC.

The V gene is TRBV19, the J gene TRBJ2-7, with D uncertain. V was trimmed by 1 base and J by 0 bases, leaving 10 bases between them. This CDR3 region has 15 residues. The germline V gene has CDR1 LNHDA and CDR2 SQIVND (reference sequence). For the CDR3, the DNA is TGTGCCAGTAGTATAGTCGGTAGTAGCTCCTACGAGCAGTACTTC. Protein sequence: CASSIVGSSSYEQYF.

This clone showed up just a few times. The CDR3 here is CASSEALAKNIQYF. CDR3 sequence (DNA): TGTGCCAGCAGTGAAGCCCTAGCCAAAAACATTCAGTACTTC. The rearrangement uses TRBV2 and TRBJ2-4; D call uncertain. The CDR3 runs to 14 residues. Trimming shortened V by 0 bases and J by 0 bases, and 3 bases separated the two germline ends. CDR1 SNHLY and CDR2 FYNNEI come from the germline V gene.

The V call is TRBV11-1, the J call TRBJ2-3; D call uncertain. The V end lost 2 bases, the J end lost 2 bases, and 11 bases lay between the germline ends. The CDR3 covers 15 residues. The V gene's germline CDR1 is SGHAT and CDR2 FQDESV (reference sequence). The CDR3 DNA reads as TGTGCCAGCAGCTTATCCCTCCAAGCCACAGATACGCAGTATTTT. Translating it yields CASSLSLQATDTQYF.

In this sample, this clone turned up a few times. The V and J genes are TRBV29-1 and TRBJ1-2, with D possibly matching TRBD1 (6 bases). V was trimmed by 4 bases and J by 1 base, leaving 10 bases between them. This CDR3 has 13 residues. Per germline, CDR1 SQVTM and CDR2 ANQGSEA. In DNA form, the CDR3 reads TGCAGCGTTGCGGGGGGCAGTAACTATGGCTACACCTTC. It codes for CSVAGGSNYGYTF.

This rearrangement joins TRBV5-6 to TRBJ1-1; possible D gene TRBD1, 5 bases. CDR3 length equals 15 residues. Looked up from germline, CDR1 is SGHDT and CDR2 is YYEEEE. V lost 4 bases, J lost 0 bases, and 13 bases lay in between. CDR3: CASSAQGHLNTEAFF. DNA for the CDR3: TGTGCCAGCAGCGCGCAGGGCCACCTGAACACTGAAGCTTTCTTT.

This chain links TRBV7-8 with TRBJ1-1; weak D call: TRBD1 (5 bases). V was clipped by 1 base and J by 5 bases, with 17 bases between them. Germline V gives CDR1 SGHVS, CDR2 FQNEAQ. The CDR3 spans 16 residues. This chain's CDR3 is CASSLVDAGPETEAFF. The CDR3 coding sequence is TGTGCCAGCAGCTTAGTAGATGCAGGGCCGGAGACTGAAGCTTTCTTT.

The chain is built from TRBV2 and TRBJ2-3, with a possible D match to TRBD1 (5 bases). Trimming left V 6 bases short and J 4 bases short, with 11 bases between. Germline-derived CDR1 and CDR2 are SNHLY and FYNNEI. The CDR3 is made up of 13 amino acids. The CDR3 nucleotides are TGTGCCAGCAGCAGGGTTTGGTCAGATACGCAGTATTTT. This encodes CASSRVWSDTQYF.

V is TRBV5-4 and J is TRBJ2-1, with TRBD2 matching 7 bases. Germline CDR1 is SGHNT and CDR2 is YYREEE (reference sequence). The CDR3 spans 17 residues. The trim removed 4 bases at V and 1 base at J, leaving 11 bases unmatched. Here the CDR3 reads CASSPDIGAGSYNEQFF. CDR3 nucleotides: TGTGCCAGCAGCCCCGATATCGGAGCGGGATCCTACAATGAGCAGTTCTTC.

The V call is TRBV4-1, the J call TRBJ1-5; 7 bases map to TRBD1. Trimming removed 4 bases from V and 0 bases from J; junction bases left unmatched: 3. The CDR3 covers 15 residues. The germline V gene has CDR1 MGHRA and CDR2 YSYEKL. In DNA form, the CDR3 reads TGCGCCAGCAGCCCACAGGGGTATAGCAATCAGCCCCAGCATTTT. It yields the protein CASSPQGYSNQPQHF.

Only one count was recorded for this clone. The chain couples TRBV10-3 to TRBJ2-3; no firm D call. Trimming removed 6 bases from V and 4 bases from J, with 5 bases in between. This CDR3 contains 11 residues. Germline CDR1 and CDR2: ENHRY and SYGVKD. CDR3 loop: CAIRRADTQYF. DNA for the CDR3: TGTGCCATCAGGAGAGCAGATACGCAGTATTTT.

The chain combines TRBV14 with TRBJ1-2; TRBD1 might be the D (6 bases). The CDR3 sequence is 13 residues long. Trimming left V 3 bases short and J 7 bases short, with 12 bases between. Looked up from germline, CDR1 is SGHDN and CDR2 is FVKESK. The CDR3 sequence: CASSQLGASGYTF. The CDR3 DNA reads TGTGCCAGCAGCCAGTTGGGGGCTTCTGGCTACACCTTC.

CDR3 loop: CASTERGDYSTDTQYF. CDR3 nucleotides: TGTGCCAGCACCGAAAGGGGGGACTACTCAACAGATACGCAGTATTTT. The genes are TRBV27 and TRBJ2-3, with a possible D match to TRBD2 (7 bases). Trimming took 7 bases from V and 3 from J, leaving 20 bases between them. From germline, CDR1 is MNHEY and CDR2 SMNVEV (reference sequence). The CDR3 is made up of 16 amino acids.

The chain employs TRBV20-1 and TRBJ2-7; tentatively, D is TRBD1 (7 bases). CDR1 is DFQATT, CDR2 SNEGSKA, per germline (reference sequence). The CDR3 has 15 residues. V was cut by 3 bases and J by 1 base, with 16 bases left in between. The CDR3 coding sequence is TGCAGTGCTAGTTCCTTCAGGGGGGAGTCCTACGAGCAGTACTTC. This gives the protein CSASSFRGESYEQYF.

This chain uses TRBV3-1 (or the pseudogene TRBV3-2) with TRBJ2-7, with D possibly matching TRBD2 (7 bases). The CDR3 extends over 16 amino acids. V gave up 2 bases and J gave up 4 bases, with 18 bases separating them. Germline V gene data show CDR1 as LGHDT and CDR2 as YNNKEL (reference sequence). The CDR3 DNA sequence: TGTGCCAGCAGCCAAAGCCTAGGGGGGGGCGTGTACGAGCAGTACTTC. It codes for CASSQSLGGGVYEQYF.

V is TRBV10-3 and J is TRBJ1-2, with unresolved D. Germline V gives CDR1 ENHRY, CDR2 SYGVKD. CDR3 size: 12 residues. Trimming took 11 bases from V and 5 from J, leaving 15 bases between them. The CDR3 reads CAAGRGEYGYTF. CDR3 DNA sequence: TGTGCCGCAGGACGGGGAGAATATGGCTACACCTTC.

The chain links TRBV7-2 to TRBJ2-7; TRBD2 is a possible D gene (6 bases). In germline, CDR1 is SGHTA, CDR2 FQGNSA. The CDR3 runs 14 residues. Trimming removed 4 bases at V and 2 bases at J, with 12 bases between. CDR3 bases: TGTGCCAGCAGCTCCGGGACTCTACCCTACGAGCAGTACTTC. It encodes CASSSGTLPYEQYF. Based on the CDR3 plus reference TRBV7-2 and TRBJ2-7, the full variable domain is GAGVSQSPSNKVTEKGKDVELRCDPISGHTALYWYRQSLGQGLEFLIYFQGNSAPDKSGLPSDRFSAERTGGSVSTLTIQRTQQEDSAVYLCASSSGTLPYEQYFGPGTRLTVT.

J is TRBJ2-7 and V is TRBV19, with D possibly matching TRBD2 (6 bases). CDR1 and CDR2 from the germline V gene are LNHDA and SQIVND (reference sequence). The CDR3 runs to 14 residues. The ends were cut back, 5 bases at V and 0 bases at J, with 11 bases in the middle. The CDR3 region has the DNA TGTGCCAGTAGTTATGGAGGGACCTCCTACGAGCAGTACTTC. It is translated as CASSYGGTSYEQYF.

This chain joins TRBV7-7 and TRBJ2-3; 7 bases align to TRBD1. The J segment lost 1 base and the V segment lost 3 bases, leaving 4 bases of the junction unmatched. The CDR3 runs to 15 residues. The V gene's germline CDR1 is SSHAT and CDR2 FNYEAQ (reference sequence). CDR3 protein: CASSLTGLGTDTQYF. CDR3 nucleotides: TGTGCCAGCAGCTTGACAGGGCTCGGCACAGATACGCAGTATTTT.

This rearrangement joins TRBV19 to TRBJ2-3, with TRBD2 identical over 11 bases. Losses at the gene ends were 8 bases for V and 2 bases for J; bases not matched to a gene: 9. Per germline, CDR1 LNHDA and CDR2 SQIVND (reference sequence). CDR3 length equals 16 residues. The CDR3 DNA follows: TGTGCCAGTGGGGGGACTAGCGGCGGTCCCACAGATACGCAGTATTTT. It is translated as CASGGTSGGPTDTQYF.